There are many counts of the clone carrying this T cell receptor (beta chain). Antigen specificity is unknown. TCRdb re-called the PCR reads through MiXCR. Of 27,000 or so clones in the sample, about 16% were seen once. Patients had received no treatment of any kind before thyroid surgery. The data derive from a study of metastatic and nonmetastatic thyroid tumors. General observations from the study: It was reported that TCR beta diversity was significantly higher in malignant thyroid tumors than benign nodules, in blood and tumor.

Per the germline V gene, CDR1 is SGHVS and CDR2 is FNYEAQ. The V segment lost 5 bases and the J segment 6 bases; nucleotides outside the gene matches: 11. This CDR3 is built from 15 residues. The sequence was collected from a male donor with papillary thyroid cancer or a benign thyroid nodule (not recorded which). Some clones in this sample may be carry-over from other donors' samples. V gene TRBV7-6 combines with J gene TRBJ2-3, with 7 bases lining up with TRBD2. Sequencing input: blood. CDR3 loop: CASSAHDGGTDTQYF. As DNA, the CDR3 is TGTGCCAGCAGCGCCCATGACGGGGGGACCGATACGCAGTATTTT.